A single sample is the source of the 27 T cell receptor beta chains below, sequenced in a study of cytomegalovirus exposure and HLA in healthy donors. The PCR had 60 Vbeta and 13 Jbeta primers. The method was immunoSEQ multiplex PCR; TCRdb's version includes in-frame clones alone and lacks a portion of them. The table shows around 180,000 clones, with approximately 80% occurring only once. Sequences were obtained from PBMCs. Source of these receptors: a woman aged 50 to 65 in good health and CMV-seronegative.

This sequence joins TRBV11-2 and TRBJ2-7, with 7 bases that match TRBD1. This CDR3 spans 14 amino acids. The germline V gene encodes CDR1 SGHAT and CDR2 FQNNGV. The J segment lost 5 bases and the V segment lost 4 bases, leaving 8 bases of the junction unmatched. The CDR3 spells CASSYLPQGDEQYF. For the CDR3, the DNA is TGTGCCAGCAGCTATCTTCCGCAGGGGGACGAGCAGTACTTC.

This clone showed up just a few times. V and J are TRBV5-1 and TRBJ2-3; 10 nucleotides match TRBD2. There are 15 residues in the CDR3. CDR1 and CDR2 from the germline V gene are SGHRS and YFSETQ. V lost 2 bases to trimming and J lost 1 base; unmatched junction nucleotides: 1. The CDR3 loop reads CASSFSGGRTDTQYF. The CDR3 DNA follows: TGCGCCAGCAGCTTTAGCGGGGGGCGCACAGATACGCAGTATTTT.

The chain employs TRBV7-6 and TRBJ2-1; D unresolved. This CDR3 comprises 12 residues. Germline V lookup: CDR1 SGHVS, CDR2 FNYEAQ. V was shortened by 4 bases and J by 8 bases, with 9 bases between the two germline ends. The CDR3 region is CASSWRGDEQFF. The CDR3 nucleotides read TGTGCCAGCAGCTGGAGAGGTGATGAGCAGTTCTTC.

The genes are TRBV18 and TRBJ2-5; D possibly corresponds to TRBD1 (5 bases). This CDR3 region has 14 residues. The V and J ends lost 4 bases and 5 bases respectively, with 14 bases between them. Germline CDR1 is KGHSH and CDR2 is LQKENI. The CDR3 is CASSQVTGSETQYF. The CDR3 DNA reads TGTGCCAGCTCACAAGTAACAGGTTCCGAGACCCAGTACTTC. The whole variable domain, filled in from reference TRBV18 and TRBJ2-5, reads NAGVMQNPRHLVRRRGQEARLRCSPMKGHSHVYWYRQLPEEGLKFMVYLQKENIIDESGMPKERFSAEFPKEGPSILRIQQVVRGDSAAYFCASSQVTGSETQYFGPGTRLLVL.

Here the CDR3 DNA reads TGTGCCAGCAGTCCTAAGAACTACGAGCAGTACTTC. It specifies CASSPKNYEQYF. The chain uses TRBV6-6 and TRBJ2-7; D gene uncertain. Germline values: CDR1 MNHNY, CDR2 SVGAGI (reference sequence). This CDR3 contains 12 residues. Trimming stripped 5 bases from V and 3 bases from J, with 8 bases between.

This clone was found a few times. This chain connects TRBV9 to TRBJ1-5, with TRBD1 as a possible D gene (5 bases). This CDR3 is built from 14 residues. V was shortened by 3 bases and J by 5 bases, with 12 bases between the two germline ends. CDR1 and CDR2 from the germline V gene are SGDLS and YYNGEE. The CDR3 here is CASSAGLKDQPQHF. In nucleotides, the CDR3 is TGTGCCAGCAGCGCGGGACTGAAAGATCAGCCCCAGCATTTT.

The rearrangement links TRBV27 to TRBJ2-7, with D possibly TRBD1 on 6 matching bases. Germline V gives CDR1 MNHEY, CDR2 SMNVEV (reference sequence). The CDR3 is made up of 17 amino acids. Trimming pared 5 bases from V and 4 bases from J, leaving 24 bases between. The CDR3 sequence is CASSRPLGPGHAYEQYF. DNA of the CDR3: TGTGCCAGCAGTCGTCCTTTAGGCCCGGGACACGCATACGAGCAGTACTTC.

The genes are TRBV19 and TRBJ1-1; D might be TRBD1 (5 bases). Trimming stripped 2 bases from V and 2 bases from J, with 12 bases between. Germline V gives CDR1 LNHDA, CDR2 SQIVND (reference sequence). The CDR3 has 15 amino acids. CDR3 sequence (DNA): TGTGCCAGTAGTATAACCTTACAGGTCAACACTGAAGCTTTCTTT. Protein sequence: CASSITLQVNTEAFF.

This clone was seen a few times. The CDR3 sequence is CASSQDVFETSGREQFF. In DNA form, the CDR3 reads TGTGCCAGCAGCCAAGACGTCTTCGAGACTAGCGGGCGTGAGCAGTTCTTC. The chain employs TRBV4-2 and TRBJ2-1; the match to TRBD2 covers 10 bases. Germline V CDR1 and CDR2: LGHNA, YNFKEQ. The CDR3 extends over 17 amino acids. J was trimmed by 9 bases and V by 0 bases; bases with no gene match: 11.

The CDR3 is CASSLAPRPNTEAFF. In nucleotides, the CDR3 is TGCGCCAGCAGCTTAGCCCCCCGCCCGAACACTGAAGCTTTCTTT. The J gene is TRBJ1-1, the V gene TRBV5-1; D is unresolved. The CDR3 is 15 residues long. Trimming took 2 bases from V and 1 from J, leaving 12 bases between them. CDR1 and CDR2 (germline): SGHRS, YFSETQ. Supplemented by reference TRBV5-1 and TRBJ1-1, the full variable domain reads KAGVTQTPRYLIKTRGQQVTLSCSPISGHRSVSWYQQTPGQGLQFLFEYFSETQRNKGNFPGRFSGRQFSNSRSEMNVSTLELGDSALYLCASSLAPRPNTEAFFGQGTRLTVV.

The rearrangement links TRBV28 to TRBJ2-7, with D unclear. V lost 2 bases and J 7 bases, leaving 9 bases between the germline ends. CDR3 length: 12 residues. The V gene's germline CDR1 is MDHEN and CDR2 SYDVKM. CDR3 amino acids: CASSLGSWEQYF. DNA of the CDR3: TGTGCCAGCAGTTTAGGCTCCTGGGAGCAGTACTTC.

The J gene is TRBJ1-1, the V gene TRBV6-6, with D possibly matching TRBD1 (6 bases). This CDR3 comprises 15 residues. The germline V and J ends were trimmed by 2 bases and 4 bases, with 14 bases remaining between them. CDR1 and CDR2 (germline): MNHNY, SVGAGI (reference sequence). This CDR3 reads CASSYNHPGATEAFF. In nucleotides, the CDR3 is TGTGCCAGCAGTTACAATCACCCAGGGGCCACTGAAGCTTTCTTT.

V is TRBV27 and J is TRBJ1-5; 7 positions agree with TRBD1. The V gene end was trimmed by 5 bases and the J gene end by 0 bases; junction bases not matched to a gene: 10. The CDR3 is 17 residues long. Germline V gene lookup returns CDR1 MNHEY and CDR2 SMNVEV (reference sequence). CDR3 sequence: CASSRKPGQHSNQPQHF. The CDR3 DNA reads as TGTGCCAGCAGTCGAAAACCGGGACAGCATAGCAATCAGCCCCAGCATTTT.

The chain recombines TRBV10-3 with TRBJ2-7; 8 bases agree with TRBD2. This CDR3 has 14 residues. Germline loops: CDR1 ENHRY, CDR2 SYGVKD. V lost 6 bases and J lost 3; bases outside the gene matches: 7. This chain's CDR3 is CAIRSGSRNYEQYF. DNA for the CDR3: TGTGCCATCAGAAGCGGGAGCCGTAACTACGAGCAGTACTTC.

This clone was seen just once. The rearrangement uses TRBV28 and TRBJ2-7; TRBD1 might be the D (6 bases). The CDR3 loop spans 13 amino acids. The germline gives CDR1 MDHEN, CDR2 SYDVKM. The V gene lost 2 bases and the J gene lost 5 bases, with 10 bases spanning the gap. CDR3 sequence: CASSLEQGDEQYF. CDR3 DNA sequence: TGTGCCAGCAGTTTAGAACAGGGTGACGAGCAGTACTTC.

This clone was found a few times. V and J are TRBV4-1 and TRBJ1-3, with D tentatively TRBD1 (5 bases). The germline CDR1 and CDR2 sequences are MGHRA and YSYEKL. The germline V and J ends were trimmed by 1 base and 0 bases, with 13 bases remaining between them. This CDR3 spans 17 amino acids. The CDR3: CASSQGSQGGSGNTIYF. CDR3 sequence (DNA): TGCGCCAGCAGCCAAGGGTCCCAGGGAGGCTCTGGAAACACCATATATTTT.

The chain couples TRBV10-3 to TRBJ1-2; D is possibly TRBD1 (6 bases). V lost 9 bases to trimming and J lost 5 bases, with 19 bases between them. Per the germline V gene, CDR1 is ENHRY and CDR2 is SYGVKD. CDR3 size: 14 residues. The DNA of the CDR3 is TGTGCCATTACGGACAGCTCCTCTCTTTATGGCTACACCTTC. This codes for CAITDSSSLYGYTF.

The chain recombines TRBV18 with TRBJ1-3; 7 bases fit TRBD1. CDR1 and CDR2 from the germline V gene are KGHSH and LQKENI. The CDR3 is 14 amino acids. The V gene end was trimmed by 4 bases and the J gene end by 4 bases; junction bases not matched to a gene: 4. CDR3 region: CASSQTGRGNTIYF. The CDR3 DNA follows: TGTGCCAGCTCACAGACAGGGAGAGGAAACACCATATATTTT.

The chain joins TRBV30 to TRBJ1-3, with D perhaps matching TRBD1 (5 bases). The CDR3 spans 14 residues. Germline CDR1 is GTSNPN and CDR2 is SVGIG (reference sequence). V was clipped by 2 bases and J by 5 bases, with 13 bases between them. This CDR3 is CAWSRPGSRNTIYF. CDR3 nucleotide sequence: TGTGCCTGGAGTCGACCAGGGTCAAGAAACACCATATATTTT. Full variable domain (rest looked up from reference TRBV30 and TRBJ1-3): SQTIHQWPATLVQPVGSPLSLECTVEGTSNPNLYWYRQAAGRGLQLLFYSVGIGQISSEVPQNLSASRPQDRQFILSSKKLLLSDSGFYLCAWSRPGSRNTIYFGEGSWLTVV.

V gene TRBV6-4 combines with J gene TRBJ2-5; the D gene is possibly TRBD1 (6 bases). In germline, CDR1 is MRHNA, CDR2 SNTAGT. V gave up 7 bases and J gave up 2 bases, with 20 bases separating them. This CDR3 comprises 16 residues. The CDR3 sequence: CASTVGLGAAQETQYF. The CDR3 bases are TGTGCCAGCACCGTTGGTTTGGGGGCAGCGCAAGAGACCCAGTACTTC.

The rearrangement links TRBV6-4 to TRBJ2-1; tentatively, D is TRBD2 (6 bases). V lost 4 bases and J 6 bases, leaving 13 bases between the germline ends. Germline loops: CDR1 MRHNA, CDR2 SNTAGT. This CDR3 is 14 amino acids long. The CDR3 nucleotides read TGTGCCAGCAGTGTCCAGCGGGCGAGCAATGAGCAGTTCTTC. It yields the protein CASSVQRASNEQFF.

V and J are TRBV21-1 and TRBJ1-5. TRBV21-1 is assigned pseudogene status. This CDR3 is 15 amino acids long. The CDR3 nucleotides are TGTGCCAGCAGCAAAGATCCGTATAGCAATCAGCCCCAGCATTTT. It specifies CASSKDPYSNQPQHF.

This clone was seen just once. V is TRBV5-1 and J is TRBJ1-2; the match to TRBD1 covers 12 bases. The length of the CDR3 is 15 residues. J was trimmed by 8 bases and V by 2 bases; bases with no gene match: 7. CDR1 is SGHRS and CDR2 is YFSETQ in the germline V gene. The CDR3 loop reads CASSFWGQGAEGYTF. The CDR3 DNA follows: TGCGCCAGCAGCTTCTGGGGACAGGGGGCTGAGGGCTACACCTTC.

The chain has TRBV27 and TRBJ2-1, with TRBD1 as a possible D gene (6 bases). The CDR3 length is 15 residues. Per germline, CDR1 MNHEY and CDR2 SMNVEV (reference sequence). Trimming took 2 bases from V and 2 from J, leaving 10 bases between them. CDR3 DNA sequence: TGTGCCAGCAGTTTAATGGGGGCCCCCTACAATGAGCAGTTCTTC. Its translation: CASSLMGAPYNEQFF.

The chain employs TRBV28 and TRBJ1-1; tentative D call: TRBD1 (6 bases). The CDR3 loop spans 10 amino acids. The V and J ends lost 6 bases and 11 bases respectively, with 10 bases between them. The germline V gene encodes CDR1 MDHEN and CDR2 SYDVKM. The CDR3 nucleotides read TGTGCCAGCAGGGCAGGGGATGCTTTCTTT. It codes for CASRAGDAFF.

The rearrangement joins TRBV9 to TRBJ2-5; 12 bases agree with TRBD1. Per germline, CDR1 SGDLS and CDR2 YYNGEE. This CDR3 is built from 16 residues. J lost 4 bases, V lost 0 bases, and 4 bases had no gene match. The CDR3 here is CASSVAGTGGRETQYF. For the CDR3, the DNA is TGTGCCAGCAGCGTAGCTGGGACAGGGGGCAGAGAGACCCAGTACTTC. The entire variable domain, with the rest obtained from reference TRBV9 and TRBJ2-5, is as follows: DSGVTQTPKHLITATGQRVTLRCSPRSGDLSVYWYQQSLDQGLQFLIQYYNGEERAKGNILERFSAQQFPDLHSELNLSSLELGDSALYFCASSVAGTGGRETQYFGPGTRLLVL.

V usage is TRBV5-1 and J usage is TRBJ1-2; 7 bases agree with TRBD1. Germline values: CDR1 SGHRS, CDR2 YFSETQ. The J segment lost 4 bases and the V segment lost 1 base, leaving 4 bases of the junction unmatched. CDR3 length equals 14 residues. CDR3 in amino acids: CASSLPQGGYGYTF. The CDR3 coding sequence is TGCGCCAGCAGCTTGCCCCAGGGGGGCTATGGCTACACCTTC.